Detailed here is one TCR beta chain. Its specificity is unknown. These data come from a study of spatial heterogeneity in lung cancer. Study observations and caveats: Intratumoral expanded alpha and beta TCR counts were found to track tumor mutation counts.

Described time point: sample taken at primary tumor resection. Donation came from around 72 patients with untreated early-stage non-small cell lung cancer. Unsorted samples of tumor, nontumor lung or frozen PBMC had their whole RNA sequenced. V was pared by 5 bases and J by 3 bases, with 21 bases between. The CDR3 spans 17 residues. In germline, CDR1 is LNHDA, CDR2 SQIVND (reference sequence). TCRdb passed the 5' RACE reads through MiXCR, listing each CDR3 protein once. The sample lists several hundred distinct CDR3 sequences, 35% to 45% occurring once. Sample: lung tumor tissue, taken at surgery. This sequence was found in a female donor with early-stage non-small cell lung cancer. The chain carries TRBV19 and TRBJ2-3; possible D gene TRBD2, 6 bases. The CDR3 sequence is CASSSRSSIAGTDTQYF. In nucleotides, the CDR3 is TGTGCCAGTAGTTCCCGATCTAGCATCGCGGGGACAGATACGCAGTATTTT.